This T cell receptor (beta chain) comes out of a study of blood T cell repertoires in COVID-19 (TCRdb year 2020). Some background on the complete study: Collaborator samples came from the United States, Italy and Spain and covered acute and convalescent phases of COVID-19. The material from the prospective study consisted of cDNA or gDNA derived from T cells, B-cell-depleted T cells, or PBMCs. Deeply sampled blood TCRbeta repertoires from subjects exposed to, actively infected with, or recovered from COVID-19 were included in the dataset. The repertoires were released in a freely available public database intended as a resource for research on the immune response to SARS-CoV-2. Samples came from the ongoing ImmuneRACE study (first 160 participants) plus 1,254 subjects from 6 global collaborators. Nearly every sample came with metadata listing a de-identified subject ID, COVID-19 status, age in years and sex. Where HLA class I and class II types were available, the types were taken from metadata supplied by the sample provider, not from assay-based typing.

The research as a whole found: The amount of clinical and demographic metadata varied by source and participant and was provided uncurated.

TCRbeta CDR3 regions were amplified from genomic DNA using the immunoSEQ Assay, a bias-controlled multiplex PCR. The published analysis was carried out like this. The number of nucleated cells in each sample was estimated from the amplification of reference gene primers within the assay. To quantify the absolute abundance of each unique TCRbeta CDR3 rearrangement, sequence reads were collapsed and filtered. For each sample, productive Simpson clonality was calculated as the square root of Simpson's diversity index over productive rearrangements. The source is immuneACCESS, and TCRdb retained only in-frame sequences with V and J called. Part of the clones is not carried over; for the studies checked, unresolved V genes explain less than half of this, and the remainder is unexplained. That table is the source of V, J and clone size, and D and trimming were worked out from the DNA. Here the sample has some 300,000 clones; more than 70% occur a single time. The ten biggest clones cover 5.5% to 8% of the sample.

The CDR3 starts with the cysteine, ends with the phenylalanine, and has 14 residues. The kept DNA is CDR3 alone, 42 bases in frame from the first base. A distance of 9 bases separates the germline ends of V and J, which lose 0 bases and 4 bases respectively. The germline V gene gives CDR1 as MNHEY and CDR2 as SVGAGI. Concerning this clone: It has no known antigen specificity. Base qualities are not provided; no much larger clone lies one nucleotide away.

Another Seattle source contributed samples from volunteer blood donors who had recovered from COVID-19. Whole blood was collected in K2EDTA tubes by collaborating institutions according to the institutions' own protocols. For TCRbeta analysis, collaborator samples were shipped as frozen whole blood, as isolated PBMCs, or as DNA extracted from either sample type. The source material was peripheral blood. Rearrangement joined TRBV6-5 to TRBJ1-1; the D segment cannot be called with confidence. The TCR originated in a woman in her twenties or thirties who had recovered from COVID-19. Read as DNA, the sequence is TGTGCCAGCAGTTACTCCTTGCGGGGCACTGAAGCTTTCTTT. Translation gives CASSYSLRGTEAFF.